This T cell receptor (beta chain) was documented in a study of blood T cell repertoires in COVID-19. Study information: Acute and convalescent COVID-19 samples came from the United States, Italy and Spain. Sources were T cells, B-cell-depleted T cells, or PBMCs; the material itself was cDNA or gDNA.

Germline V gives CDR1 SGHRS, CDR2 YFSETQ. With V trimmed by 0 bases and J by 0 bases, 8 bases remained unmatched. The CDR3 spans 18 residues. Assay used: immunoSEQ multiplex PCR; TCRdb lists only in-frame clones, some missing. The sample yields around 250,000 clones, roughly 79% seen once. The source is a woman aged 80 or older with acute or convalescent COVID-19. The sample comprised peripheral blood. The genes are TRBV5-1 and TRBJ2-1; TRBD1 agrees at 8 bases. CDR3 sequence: CASSLVAGGFLSYNEQFF. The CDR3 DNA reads TGCGCCAGCAGCTTGGTCGCAGGGGGCTTTCTCTCCTACAATGAGCAGTTCTTC.